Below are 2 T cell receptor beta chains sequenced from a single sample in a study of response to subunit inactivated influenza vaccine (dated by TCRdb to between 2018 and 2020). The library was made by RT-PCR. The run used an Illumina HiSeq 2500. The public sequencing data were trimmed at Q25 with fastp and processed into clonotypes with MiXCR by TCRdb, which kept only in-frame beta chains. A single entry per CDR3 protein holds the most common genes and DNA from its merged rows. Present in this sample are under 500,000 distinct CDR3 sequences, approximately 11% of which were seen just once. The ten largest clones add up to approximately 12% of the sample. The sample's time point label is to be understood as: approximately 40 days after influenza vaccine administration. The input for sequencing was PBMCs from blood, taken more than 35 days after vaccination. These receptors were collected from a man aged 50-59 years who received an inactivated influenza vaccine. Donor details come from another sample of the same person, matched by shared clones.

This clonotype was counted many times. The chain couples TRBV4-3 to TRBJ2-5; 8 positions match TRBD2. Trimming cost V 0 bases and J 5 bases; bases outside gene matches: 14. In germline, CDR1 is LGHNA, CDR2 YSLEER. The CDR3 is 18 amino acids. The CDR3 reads CASSQDFGPAGVVETQYF. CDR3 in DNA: TGCGCCAGCAGCCAAGATTTTGGTCCAGCGGGGGTGGTCGAGACCCAGTACTTC.

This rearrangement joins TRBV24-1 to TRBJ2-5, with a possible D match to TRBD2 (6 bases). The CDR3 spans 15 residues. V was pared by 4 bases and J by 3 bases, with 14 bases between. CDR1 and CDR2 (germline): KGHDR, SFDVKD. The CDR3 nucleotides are TGTGCCACCAGTGACCGGCTAGCGAACAAAGAGACCCAGTACTTC. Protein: CATSDRLANKETQYF.